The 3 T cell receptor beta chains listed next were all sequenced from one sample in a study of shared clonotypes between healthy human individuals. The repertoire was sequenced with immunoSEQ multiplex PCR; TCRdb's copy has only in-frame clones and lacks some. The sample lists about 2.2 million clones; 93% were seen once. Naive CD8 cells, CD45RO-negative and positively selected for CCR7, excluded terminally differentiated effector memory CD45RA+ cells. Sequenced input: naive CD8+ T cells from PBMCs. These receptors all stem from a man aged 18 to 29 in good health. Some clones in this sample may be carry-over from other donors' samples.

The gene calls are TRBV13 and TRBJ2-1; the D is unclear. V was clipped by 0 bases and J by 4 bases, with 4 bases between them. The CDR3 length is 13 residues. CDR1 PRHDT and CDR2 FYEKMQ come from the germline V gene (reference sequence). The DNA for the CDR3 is TGTGCCAGCAGCTTAGGTGGTTACAATGAGCAGTTCTTC. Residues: CASSLGGYNEQFF. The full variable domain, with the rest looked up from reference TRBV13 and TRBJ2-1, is AAGVIQSPRHLIKEKRETATLKCYPIPRHDTVYWYQQGPGQDPQFLISFYEKMQSDKGSIPDRFSAQQFSDYHSELNMSSLELGDSALYFCASSLGGYNEQFFGPGTRLTVL.

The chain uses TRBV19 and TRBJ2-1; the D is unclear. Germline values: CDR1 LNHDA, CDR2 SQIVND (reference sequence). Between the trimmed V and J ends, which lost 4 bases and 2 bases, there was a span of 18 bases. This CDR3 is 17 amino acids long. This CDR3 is CASSKVGSTPTYNEQFF. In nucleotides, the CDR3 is TGTGCCAGTAGTAAGGTAGGCTCGACACCTACCTACAATGAGCAGTTCTTC.

In DNA form, the CDR3 reads TGTGCCAGTAGTAATCTAGCGGGAGTTTCCTACAATGAGCAGTTCTTC. Amino acid sequence: CASSNLAGVSYNEQFF. The rearrangement joins TRBV19 to TRBJ2-1, with 10 bases matching TRBD2. Germline V gives CDR1 LNHDA, CDR2 SQIVND (reference sequence). V lost 4 bases, J lost 1 base, and 4 bases stayed unmatched. This CDR3 has 16 amino acids. The complete variable domain, with remaining parts taken from reference TRBV19 and TRBJ2-1, reads DGGITQSPKYLFRKEGQNVTLSCEQNLNHDAMYWYRQDPGQGLRLIYYSQIVNDFQKGDIAEGYSVSREKKESFPLTVTSAQKNPTAFYLCASSNLAGVSYNEQFFGPGTRLTVL.